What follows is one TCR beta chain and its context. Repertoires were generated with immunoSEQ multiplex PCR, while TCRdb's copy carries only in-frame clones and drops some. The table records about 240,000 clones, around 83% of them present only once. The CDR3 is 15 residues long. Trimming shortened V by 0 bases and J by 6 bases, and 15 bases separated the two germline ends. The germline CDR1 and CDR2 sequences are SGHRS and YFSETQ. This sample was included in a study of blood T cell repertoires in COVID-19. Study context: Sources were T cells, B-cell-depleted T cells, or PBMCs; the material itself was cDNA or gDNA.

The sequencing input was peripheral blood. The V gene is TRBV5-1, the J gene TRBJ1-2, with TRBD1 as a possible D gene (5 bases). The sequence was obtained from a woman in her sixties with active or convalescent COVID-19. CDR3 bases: TGCGCCAGCAGCTTGGGAACAGGAACCCTTGATGGCTACACCTTC. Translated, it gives CASSLGTGTLDGYTF.